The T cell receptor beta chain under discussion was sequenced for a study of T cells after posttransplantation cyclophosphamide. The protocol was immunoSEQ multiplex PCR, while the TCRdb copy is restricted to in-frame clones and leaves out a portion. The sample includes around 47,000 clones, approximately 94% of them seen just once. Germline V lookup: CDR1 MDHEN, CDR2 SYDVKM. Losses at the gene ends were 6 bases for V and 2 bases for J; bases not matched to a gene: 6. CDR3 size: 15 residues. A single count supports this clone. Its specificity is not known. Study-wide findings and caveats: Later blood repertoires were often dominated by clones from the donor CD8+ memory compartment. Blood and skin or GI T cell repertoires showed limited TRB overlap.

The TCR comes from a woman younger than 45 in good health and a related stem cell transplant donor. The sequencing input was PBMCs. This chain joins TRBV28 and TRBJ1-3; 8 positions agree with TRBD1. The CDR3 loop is CASSLGQGTGNTIYF. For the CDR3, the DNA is TGTGCCAGCAGCCTAGGACAGGGCACTGGAAACACCATATATTTT.